The 11 T cell receptor beta chains below come from one sample, sequenced in a study of beta chain features in type 1 diabetes. The whole isolated RNA underwent reverse transcription, so sequencing captured expressed TCRB transcripts. The assay was immunoSEQ multiplex PCR, and TCRdb's table has in-frame clones only and misses some. The sample carries about 230,000 clones, over 8.5% recorded once. Material for sequencing was naive CD4+ T cells from blood. These receptors were collected from a woman between 18 and 29 years old in good health.

A few counts support this clone. The J gene is TRBJ2-1, the V gene TRBV5-1; a weak D match, TRBD1 (5 bases). Between the trimmed V and J ends, which lost 4 bases and 6 bases, there was a span of 17 bases. This CDR3 spans 15 amino acids. Germline CDR1 SGHRS, CDR2 YFSETQ. CDR3 bases: TGCGCCAGCAGCAAAGACAGAACGTTCACCAATGAGCAGTTCTTC. This encodes CASSKDRTFTNEQFF.

The table lists this clone with a few counts. This specimen includes other DNA sequences encoding the same CDR3. This chain joins TRBV9 and TRBJ2-7; 11 bases match TRBD2. With V trimmed by 0 bases and J by 4 bases, 3 bases remained unmatched. The length of the CDR3 is 15 residues. CDR1 and CDR2 (germline): SGDLS, YYNGEE. Here the CDR3 reads CASSVATSGSYEQYF. Written as DNA, the CDR3 is TGTGCCAGCAGCGTAGCCACTAGCGGGAGTTACGAGCAGTACTTC.

The chain employs TRBV5-1 and TRBJ1-1; D perhaps matches TRBD1 (5 bases). Per the germline V gene, CDR1 is SGHRS and CDR2 is YFSETQ. Trimming removed 4 bases at V and 4 bases at J, with 11 bases between. The CDR3 length is 13 residues. Here the CDR3 reads CASSGIQGTEAFF. CDR3 in DNA: TGCGCCAGCAGCGGGATTCAGGGCACTGAAGCTTTCTTT.

In nucleotides, the CDR3 is TGTGCCAGCAGCTTCCACAGGGGATTGAACACTGAAGCTTTCTTT. It codes for CASSFHRGLNTEAFF. The V call is TRBV7-8, the J call TRBJ1-1, with 7 bases matching TRBD1. With 3 bases clipped from V and 0 bases from J, the junction kept 4 bases outside the gene matches. The V gene's germline CDR1 is SGHVS and CDR2 FQNEAQ. This CDR3 spans 15 amino acids.

This clone was found a few times. The rearrangement uses TRBV6-5 and TRBJ2-1; possibly TRBD2 for D (6 bases). In germline, CDR1 is MNHEY, CDR2 SVGAGI. The CDR3 runs to 13 residues. V was trimmed by 8 bases and J by 4 bases, leaving 12 bases between them. This CDR3 is CASGRDFYNEQFF. DNA of the CDR3: TGTGCCAGCGGTAGGGACTTTTACAATGAGCAGTTCTTC.

This clone was seen only a few times. The gene calls are TRBV4-1 and TRBJ1-2, with 10 positions matching TRBD1. The CDR3 spans 15 residues. V lost 1 base to trimming and J lost 4 bases; unmatched junction nucleotides: 3. Germline V gene data show CDR1 as MGHRA and CDR2 as YSYEKL. The CDR3 loop reads CASSQVGTGVYGYTF. In DNA, the CDR3 is TGCGCCAGCAGCCAAGTCGGGACAGGGGTCTATGGCTACACCTTC.

The DNA for the CDR3 is TGTGCCAGCAGCTTGGAGCCCCTACTAGCGGGGAAAGATACGCAGTATTTT. Translating it yields CASSLEPLLAGKDTQYF. This chain joins TRBV5-6 and TRBJ2-3; TRBD2 agrees at 10 bases. Germline V gene data show CDR1 as SGHDT and CDR2 as YYEEEE. The CDR3 spans 17 residues. With V trimmed by 0 bases and J by 5 bases, 9 bases remained unmatched. Variable domain in full (rest from reference TRBV5-6 and TRBJ2-3): DAGVTQSPTHLIKTRGQQVTLRCSPKSGHDTVSWYQQALGQGPQFIFQYYEEEERQRGNFPDRFSGHQFPNYSSELNVNALLLGDSALYLCASSLEPLLAGKDTQYFGPGTRLTVL.

The chain combines TRBV5-6 with TRBJ1-1; D is unclear. The germline V and J ends were trimmed by 0 bases and 1 base, with 4 bases remaining between them. CDR3 length: 13 residues. Germline CDR1 reads SGHDT; CDR2 reads YYEEEE. The CDR3 region is CASSLGRNTEAFF. The CDR3 DNA reads TGTGCCAGCAGCTTGGGCAGGAACACTGAAGCTTTCTTT.

The chain is built from TRBV18 and TRBJ2-7, with 9 bases matching TRBD1. This CDR3 is 15 amino acids long. V trimming: 0 bases; J trimming: 4 bases; junction bases outside the gene matches: 4. CDR1 and CDR2 from the germline V gene are KGHSH and LQKENI. CDR3 region: CASSPPGTGKYEQYF. The CDR3 coding sequence is TGTGCCAGCTCACCACCGGGGACAGGGAAGTACGAGCAGTACTTC. The variable domain in full, with the rest retrieved from reference TRBV18 and TRBJ2-7, is NAGVMQNPRHLVRRRGQEARLRCSPMKGHSHVYWYRQLPEEGLKFMVYLQKENIIDESGMPKERFSAEFPKEGPSILRIQQVVRGDSAAYFCASSPPGTGKYEQYFGPGTRLTVT.

The chain carries TRBV28 and TRBJ1-2; 7 bases fit TRBD1. CDR1 is MDHEN and CDR2 is SYDVKM in the germline V gene. With 2 bases clipped from V and 7 bases from J, the junction kept 1 base outside the gene matches. The CDR3 totals 12 residues. CDR3 loop: CASSLRQGGYTF. The DNA of the CDR3 is TGTGCCAGCAGTTTACGACAGGGTGGCTACACCTTC.

The chain uses TRBV5-1 and TRBJ2-6, with 7 bases that match TRBD2. Germline lookup yields CDR1 SGHRS and CDR2 YFSETQ. The CDR3 runs 15 residues. The junction had 6 bases not matched to a gene; V was cut back by 5 bases and J by 4 bases. CDR3 amino acids: CASRRTSPGANVLTF. CDR3 bases: TGCGCCAGCAGGCGGACTAGTCCCGGGGCCAACGTCCTGACTTTC.